The 22 T cell receptor beta chains reported below all come from one sample, sequenced in a study of shared clonotypes between healthy human individuals. Repertoires were generated with immunoSEQ multiplex PCR, while TCRdb's copy carries only in-frame clones and drops some. The repertoire holds about 1 million clones, around 76% seen once, with about 1.5% in the top ten. The sequencing sample was made of memory CD4+ T cells sorted from blood. Described subset: CD45RA-negative fraction. The receptors here all came from a man aged 18 to 35 in good health.

This clone was picked up one time. The gene calls are TRBV14 and TRBJ2-2; D possibly corresponds to TRBD1 (6 bases). V lost 0 bases and J 0 bases, leaving 8 bases between the germline ends. CDR1 SGHDN and CDR2 FVKESK come from the germline V gene. The CDR3 totals 16 residues. The CDR3 spells CASSQERTANTGELFF. CDR3 DNA sequence: TGTGCCAGCAGCCAAGAAAGGACAGCGAACACCGGGGAGCTGTTTTTT.

This clone was counted between two and nine times. The V and J genes are TRBV7-9 and TRBJ2-2; D ambiguous. CDR1 is SEHNR, CDR2 FQNEAQ, per germline (reference sequence). V was pared by 5 bases and J by 10 bases, with 8 bases between. The CDR3 extends over 11 amino acids. This CDR3 reads CASSLTEELFF. In nucleotides, the CDR3 is TGTGCCAGCAGCCTCACGGAGGAGCTGTTTTTT. Complete variable domain (other parts from reference TRBV7-9 and TRBJ2-2): DTGVSQNPRHKITKRGQNVTFRCDPISEHNRLYWYRQTLGQGPEFLTYFQNEAQLEKSRLLSDRFSAERPKGSFSTLEIQRTEQGDSAMYLCASSLTEELFFGEGSRLTVL.

The chain employs TRBV6-1 and TRBJ1-4, with D uncertain. This CDR3 is 14 amino acids long. V lost 7 bases and J 0 bases, leaving 9 bases between the germline ends. From germline, CDR1 is MNHNS and CDR2 SASEGT. The chain's CDR3 is CASNLDATNEKLFF. In DNA form, the CDR3 reads TGTGCCAGCAATCTGGATGCAACTAATGAAAAACTGTTTTTT.

The gene calls are TRBV19 and TRBJ2-7; TRBD1 aligns across 9 bases. V shed 6 bases and J 3 bases; nucleotides not matched to a gene: 3. Germline CDR1 LNHDA, CDR2 SQIVND (reference sequence). This CDR3 spans 13 amino acids. The CDR3 nucleotides read TGTGCCAGTAGAGGGGACAGGGTCTACGAGCAGTACTTC. Translating it yields CASRGDRVYEQYF.

The genes are TRBV10-1 and TRBJ2-2, with no clear D. The CDR3 totals 10 residues. Germline V gene lookup returns CDR1 WNHNN and CDR2 SYGVQD (reference sequence). V was clipped by 5 bases and J by 8 bases, with 3 bases between them. The CDR3 sequence is CASSPGELFF. The CDR3 DNA follows: TGCGCCAGCAGTCCTGGGGAGCTGTTTTTT.

This sequence joins TRBV5-1 and TRBJ2-7; D is tentatively TRBD1 or TRBD2 (6 bases each). Germline V gene lookup returns CDR1 SGHRS and CDR2 YFSETQ. The length of the CDR3 is 14 residues. Trimming left V 1 base short and J 4 bases short, with 12 bases between. Here the CDR3 reads CASSLRGGRYEQYF. DNA of the CDR3: TGCGCCAGCAGCTTGAGAGGGGGGAGGTACGAGCAGTACTTC. The variable domain in full, completed from reference TRBV5-1 and TRBJ2-7, reads KAGVTQTPRYLIKTRGQQVTLSCSPISGHRSVSWYQQTPGQGLQFLFEYFSETQRNKGNFPGRFSGRQFSNSRSEMNVSTLELGDSALYLCASSLRGGRYEQYFGPGTRLTVT.

The rearrangement joins TRBV5-6 to TRBJ2-7; perhaps TRBD1 as D (6 bases). V was trimmed by 0 bases and J by 2 bases, leaving 24 bases between them. Per germline, CDR1 SGHDT and CDR2 YYEEEE. This CDR3 contains 19 residues. The CDR3, as DNA: TGTGCCAGCAGCTTGGAGGGTGGGCAGGGGAAACCGAAGGCCTACGAGCAGTACTTC. It specifies CASSLEGGQGKPKAYEQYF. The variable domain in full, with the rest retrieved from reference TRBV5-6 and TRBJ2-7, is DAGVTQSPTHLIKTRGQQVTLRCSPKSGHDTVSWYQQALGQGPQFIFQYYEEEERQRGNFPDRFSGHQFPNYSSELNVNALLLGDSALYLCASSLEGGQGKPKAYEQYFGPGTRLTVT.

This sequence joins TRBV14 and TRBJ1-1, with D tentatively TRBD1 (5 bases). Germline V gene sequence: CDR1 SGHDN, CDR2 FVKESK. The CDR3 extends over 13 amino acids. V lost 3 bases and J lost 4, with 9 bases in between. The DNA for the CDR3 is TGTGCCAGCAGCCAGCAGGGAAGCACTGAAGCTTTCTTT. Translation gives CASSQQGSTEAFF.

The chain links TRBV19 to TRBJ1-5; maybe TRBD1 (6 bases). The V end lost 4 bases, the J end lost 3 bases, and 13 bases lay between the germline ends. Looked up from germline, CDR1 is LNHDA and CDR2 is SQIVND (reference sequence). The CDR3 loop spans 15 amino acids. The CDR3 region has the DNA TGTGCCAGTAGTAGGATACAGGGAAACAATCAGCCCCAGCATTTT. Protein product: CASSRIQGNNQPQHF.

The chain joins TRBV19 to TRBJ2-1; D is uncertain. The length of the CDR3 is 12 residues. V was clipped by 10 bases and J by 9 bases, with 16 bases between them. CDR1 LNHDA and CDR2 SQIVND come from the germline V gene (reference sequence). The CDR3 sequence is CATDDRYGEQFF. CDR3 bases: TGTGCCACAGACGATAGGTACGGTGAGCAGTTCTTC.

The chain recombines TRBV7-9 with TRBJ2-1; D uncertain. Germline CDR1 is SEHNR and CDR2 is FQNEAQ (reference sequence). This CDR3 is 15 amino acids long. V was trimmed by 5 bases and J by 0 bases, leaving 11 bases between them. CDR3 sequence: CASSTVRLSYNEQFF. In DNA, the CDR3 is TGTGCCAGCAGCACGGTTCGGCTCTCCTACAATGAGCAGTTCTTC. The variable domain in full, completed from reference TRBV7-9 and TRBJ2-1, reads DTGVSQNPRHKITKRGQNVTFRCDPISEHNRLYWYRQTLGQGPEFLTYFQNEAQLEKSRLLSDRFSAERPKGSFSTLEIQRTEQGDSAMYLCASSTVRLSYNEQFFGPGTRLTVL.

This rearrangement joins TRBV6-1 to TRBJ1-2; 8 bases are shared with TRBD1. V shed 2 bases and J 5 bases; nucleotides not matched to a gene: 7. Germline V gives CDR1 MNHNS, CDR2 SASEGT. This CDR3 has 15 residues. DNA of the CDR3: TGTGCCAGCAGTGAAACCTCAGGGGGCCGGTATGGCTACACCTTC. Residues: CASSETSGGRYGYTF.

V gene TRBV5-1 combines with J gene TRBJ2-1, with 12 bases fitting TRBD2. J was trimmed by 1 base and V by 1 base; bases with no gene match: 9. Per the germline V gene, CDR1 is SGHRS and CDR2 is YFSETQ. The CDR3 has 19 amino acids. The CDR3 coding sequence is TGCGCCAGCAGCTTGTGGCTAGCGGGAGGGAGGAAGTCCTACAATGAGCAGTTCTTC. This encodes CASSLWLAGGRKSYNEQFF.

This chain joins TRBV7-9 and TRBJ2-7; no reliable D call. This CDR3 is built from 14 residues. V lost 5 bases to trimming and J lost 0 bases, with 11 bases between them. Germline-derived CDR1 and CDR2 are SEHNR and FQNEAQ (reference sequence). This chain's CDR3 is CASSRPTTSYEQYF. The DNA for the CDR3 is TGTGCCAGCAGCCGTCCCACCACCTCCTACGAGCAGTACTTC.

For this clone: Other DNA sequences from this sample encode an identical CDR3 as well. The CDR3 sequence: CASSLRGSTDTQYF. The CDR3 DNA sequence: TGTGCCAGCAGCTTAAGGGGGAGCACAGATACGCAGTATTTT. The chain employs TRBV7-9 and TRBJ2-3; TRBD1 is a possible D gene (6 bases). CDR1 is SEHNR and CDR2 is FQNEAQ in the germline V gene (reference sequence). This CDR3 spans 14 amino acids. Trimming cost V 2 bases and J 0 bases, with 6 bases left between them.

The V and J genes are TRBV29-1 and TRBJ2-7, with D perhaps TRBD1 (6 bases). Trimming took off 5 bases at V and 3 bases at J, with 11 bases between the two ends. Germline CDR1 and CDR2: SQVTM and ANQGSEA. This CDR3 has 12 residues. CDR3 residues: CSVLGHFYEQYF. The DNA for the CDR3 is TGCAGCGTTCTGGGACATTTCTACGAGCAGTACTTC.

The CDR3 reads CASSPPDAANYGYTF. Here the CDR3 DNA reads TGTGCCAGCAGCCCGCCGGACGCAGCTAACTATGGCTACACCTTC. V and J are TRBV11-2 and TRBJ1-2; D remains unclear. The ends were cut back, 5 bases at V and 0 bases at J, with 13 bases in the middle. The CDR3 runs 15 residues. Germline V lookup: CDR1 SGHAT, CDR2 FQNNGV.

On this clone: The junction departs from the called germline gene at one end, perhaps through a read error. The rearrangement links TRBV11-1 to TRBJ2-2, with D perhaps matching TRBD2 (6 bases). The CDR3 runs to 15 residues. Germline V CDR1 and CDR2: SGHAT, FQDESV (reference sequence). The DNA for the CDR3 is TGTGCCAGCACCTTAGGGACTTGGAACACCGGGGAGCTGTTTTTT. As protein: CASTLGTWNTGELFF.

The chain has TRBV2 and TRBJ2-1; D remains unclear. The CDR3 is 13 amino acids. Trimming took 6 bases from V and 1 from J, leaving 7 bases between them. In germline, CDR1 is SNHLY, CDR2 FYNNEI. CDR3 coding DNA: TGTGCCAGCAGCCGGGTGTCCTACAATGAGCAGTTCTTC. Translated, it gives CASSRVSYNEQFF.

Here the CDR3 reads CAIRRTAFLSYEQYF. For the CDR3, the DNA is TGTGCCATCAGAAGGACAGCCTTCCTCTCCTACGAGCAGTACTTC. This chain links TRBV10-3 with TRBJ2-7, with a weak D call TRBD1 (6 bases). Per germline, CDR1 ENHRY and CDR2 SYGVKD. The CDR3 extends over 15 amino acids. V gave up 6 bases and J gave up 0 bases, with 15 bases separating them.

This clone has more than one count but fewer than ten. V is TRBV4-1 and J is TRBJ1-4, with 10 bases that match TRBD1. Per the germline V gene, CDR1 is MGHRA and CDR2 is YSYEKL. Trimming at V came to 3 bases and at J to 6 bases, leaving 4 bases not matched to a gene. The CDR3 spans 15 residues. The CDR3 sequence is CASSQYGTGDEKLFF. The CDR3, as DNA: TGCGCCAGCAGCCAGTACGGGACAGGGGATGAAAAACTGTTTTTT.

The chain links TRBV5-5 to TRBJ2-7; 8 bases match TRBD1. Germline lookup yields CDR1 SGHKS and CDR2 YYEKEE (reference sequence). Germline trimming cut 4 bases from V and 0 bases from J; bases unmatched to any gene: 3. This CDR3 spans 14 amino acids. Here the CDR3 reads CASSTGQDSYEQYF. CDR3 nucleotides: TGTGCCAGCAGCACGGGACAGGACTCCTACGAGCAGTACTTC.